Presented here are 26 T cell receptor beta chains from one specimen sequenced in a study of shared clonotypes between healthy human individuals. Measured with immunoSEQ multiplex PCR; TCRdb has only the in-frame clones, and not every one. This sample has some 2.3 million clones; 93% occur once, and the top ten carry about 0.41%. The material sequenced was naive CD4+ T cells from PBMCs. Indicated subset: CD45RA+ positively selected. These receptor sequences come from a man between 18 and 29 years old in good health. Some clones in this sample may be carry-over from other donors' samples.

V gene TRBV5-1 combines with J gene TRBJ2-5, with D uncertain. CDR3 length: 15 amino acids. Per germline, CDR1 SGHRS and CDR2 YFSETQ. V gave up 0 bases and J gave up 2 bases, with 11 bases separating them. CDR3 DNA: TGCGCCAGCAGCTTGGTCCGGACGGCACAAGAGACCCAGTACTTC. Residues: CASSLVRTAQETQYF.

V gene TRBV5-1 combines with J gene TRBJ1-1; D not certain. Trimming took 5 bases from V and 0 from J, leaving 8 bases between them. In germline, CDR1 is SGHRS, CDR2 YFSETQ. This CDR3 region has 13 residues. CDR3: CASRQQLNTEAFF. CDR3 in DNA: TGCGCCAGCAGACAACAGTTGAACACTGAAGCTTTCTTT.

Regarding this clone: One end of the junction does not line up with germline, which may come from a read error. The V gene is TRBV30, the J gene TRBJ2-3; 7 nucleotides match TRBD1. CDR1 GTSNPN and CDR2 SVGIG come from the germline V gene (reference sequence). The CDR3 is made up of 13 amino acids. CDR3 DNA: TGTGCCTGGAATGAGGGTAGGACAGGTACGCAGTATTTT. Translation gives CAWNEGRTGTQYF.

A note on this clone: This specimen includes other DNA sequences encoding the same CDR3. The chain uses TRBV2 and TRBJ1-4, with TRBD1 as a possible D gene (5 bases). This CDR3 has 13 residues. From germline, CDR1 is SNHLY and CDR2 FYNNEI. V was clipped by 4 bases and J by 8 bases, with 11 bases between them. CDR3 region: CASSGQGGEKLFF. In nucleotides, the CDR3 is TGTGCCAGCAGTGGCCAGGGAGGGGAAAAACTGTTTTTT.

The chain combines TRBV9 with TRBJ2-3; 11 bases fit TRBD2. The germline V gene encodes CDR1 SGDLS and CDR2 YYNGEE. The CDR3 totals 17 residues. Losses at the gene ends were 0 bases for V and 0 bases for J; bases not matched to a gene: 3. The CDR3, as DNA: TGTGCCAGCAGCGTAGCAACTAGCGGGAGTAGCACAGATACGCAGTATTTT. This sequence encodes CASSVATSGSSTDTQYF. Variable domain in full (rest from reference TRBV9 and TRBJ2-3): DSGVTQTPKHLITATGQRVTLRCSPRSGDLSVYWYQQSLDQGLQFLIQYYNGEERAKGNILERFSAQQFPDLHSELNLSSLELGDSALYFCASSVATSGSSTDTQYFGPGTRLTVL.

The V and J genes are TRBV19 and TRBJ2-7; tentatively, D is TRBD2 (7 bases). The germline V gene has CDR1 LNHDA and CDR2 SQIVND (reference sequence). The CDR3 is 15 amino acids. V lost 6 bases to trimming and J lost 4 bases, with 19 bases between them. DNA for the CDR3: TGTGCCAGTAGGCCCCGGGGGGCAGAGGGATACGAGCAGTACTTC. Residues: CASRPRGAEGYEQYF.

The chain carries TRBV9 and TRBJ2-1; possible D gene TRBD2, 5 bases. Trimming took off 5 bases at V and 1 base at J, with 16 bases between the two ends. Germline lookup yields CDR1 SGDLS and CDR2 YYNGEE. CDR3 size: 16 residues. DNA for the CDR3: TGTGCCAGCAGTCCGCCGGGATCGAGGTCCTACAATGAGCAGTTCTTC. Protein: CASSPPGSRSYNEQFF.

V usage is TRBV4-2 and J usage is TRBJ1-1, with D unclear. The length of the CDR3 is 14 residues. V was cut by 6 bases and J by 2 bases, with 13 bases left in between. CDR1 and CDR2 from the germline V gene are LGHNA and YNFKEQ. The CDR3 region has the DNA TGTGCCAGCAGAGCCAAAGAGATAAACACTGAAGCTTTCTTT. It specifies CASRAKEINTEAFF.

The V gene is TRBV5-4, the J gene TRBJ2-5; D possibly matches TRBD1 or TRBD2 (5 bases each). The germline CDR1 and CDR2 sequences are SGHNT and YYREEE (reference sequence). The CDR3 covers 16 residues. Trimming shortened V by 6 bases and J by 1 base, and 19 bases separated the two germline ends. Here the CDR3 DNA reads TGTGCCAGCAACATTGGGGGTACAGGAGCCCAAGAGACCCAGTACTTC. Translation: CASNIGGTGAQETQYF.

The chain couples TRBV7-8 to TRBJ1-5; D not resolved. Trimming left V 1 base short and J 4 bases short, with 14 bases between. CDR1 and CDR2 (germline): SGHVS, FQNEAQ. This CDR3 contains 16 residues. The DNA of the CDR3 is TGTGCCAGCAGCTTAGGATGGGCAGTTGAGAATCAGCCCCAGCATTTT. Translation: CASSLGWAVENQPQHF.

The count of this clone is one. The V and J genes are TRBV19 and TRBJ2-1, with TRBD1 matching over 8 bases. The J segment lost 2 bases and the V segment lost 6 bases, leaving 12 bases of the junction unmatched. Germline V gene data show CDR1 as LNHDA and CDR2 as SQIVND (reference sequence). CDR3 length: 17 residues. The CDR3 sequence: CASRNYHGTGPYNEQFF. The CDR3 nucleotides are TGTGCCAGTAGAAACTACCACGGGACAGGTCCCTACAATGAGCAGTTCTTC.

The chain uses TRBV10-3 and TRBJ1-2; D perhaps matches TRBD1 (6 bases). The CDR3 spans 14 residues. Germline lookup yields CDR1 ENHRY and CDR2 SYGVKD. V dropped 7 bases and J dropped 5 bases, with 17 bases sitting between them. CDR3 region: CAITRTQGGYGYTF. The CDR3 DNA reads TGTGCCATCACACGCACACAGGGCGGGTATGGCTACACCTTC.

This chain links TRBV6-1 with TRBJ1-4; D call uncertain. The germline gives CDR1 MNHNS, CDR2 SASEGT. CDR3 length equals 13 residues. The ends were cut back, 3 bases at V and 10 bases at J, with 12 bases in the middle. The chain's CDR3 is CASSEPINRKLFF. The DNA for the CDR3 is TGTGCCAGCAGTGAGCCGATAAATAGAAAACTGTTTTTT.

This clone has just one count. V is TRBV28 and J is TRBJ2-6; 9 nucleotides line up with TRBD1. The CDR3 length is 18 residues. Germline assignment: CDR1 MDHEN and CDR2 SYDVKM. After removal of 4 bases from V and 4 bases from J, the junction contained 11 bases not matched to a gene. CDR3: CASSSLGTGFSGANVLTF. For the CDR3, the DNA is TGTGCCAGCAGTTCCCTAGGGACAGGGTTCTCCGGGGCCAACGTCCTGACTTTC.

The chain couples TRBV28 to TRBJ1-2, with D unclear. Trimming removed 4 bases at V and 5 bases at J, with 14 bases between. This CDR3 has 14 amino acids. CDR1 is MDHEN and CDR2 is SYDVKM in the germline V gene. CDR3 bases: TGTGCCAGCAGTTCAAGTGGACCGAGTTATGGCTACACCTTC. Its protein product is CASSSSGPSYGYTF.

The DNA of the CDR3 is TGTGCCAGTAGCTACTTGAACACTGAAGCTTTCTTT. Protein: CASSYLNTEAFF. The rearrangement uses TRBV19 and TRBJ1-1, with D hard to call. CDR3 length: 12 amino acids. The germline gives CDR1 LNHDA, CDR2 SQIVND (reference sequence). Trimming took 6 bases from V and 0 from J, leaving 5 bases between them. Complete variable domain (other parts from reference TRBV19 and TRBJ1-1): DGGITQSPKYLFRKEGQNVTLSCEQNLNHDAMYWYRQDPGQGLRLIYYSQIVNDFQKGDIAEGYSVSREKKESFPLTVTSAQKNPTAFYLCASSYLNTEAFFGQGTRLTVV.

The chain combines TRBV29-1 with TRBJ2-1; D assignment may be TRBD1 or TRBD2 (5 bases each). The CDR3 has 10 residues. V lost 7 bases to trimming and J lost 8 bases, with 9 bases between them. Germline CDR1 is SQVTM and CDR2 is ANQGSEA. The CDR3 sequence is CSGGRDEQFF. The DNA for the CDR3 is TGCAGCGGGGGGAGAGATGAGCAGTTCTTC.

CDR3 nucleotide sequence: TGTGCCAGCAGTAAGGGACAGGGCAGATACGAGCAGTACTTC. This translates into CASSKGQGRYEQYF. The chain uses TRBV25-1 and TRBJ2-7; 9 nucleotides line up with TRBD1. The V segment lost 5 bases and the J segment 4 bases; nucleotides outside the gene matches: 6. The CDR3 totals 14 residues. Germline V gives CDR1 MGHDK, CDR2 SYGVNS.

This chain joins TRBV2 and TRBJ1-4, with 7 bases matching TRBD1. The CDR3 totals 16 residues. The germline CDR1 and CDR2 sequences are SNHLY and FYNNEI. V was clipped by 1 base and J by 5 bases; unmatched bases: 7. CDR3 nucleotide sequence: TGTGCCAGCAGTGAAGACTGGGGACAGAAGAATGAAAAACTGTTTTTT. This gives the protein CASSEDWGQKNEKLFF.

This chain connects TRBV11-2 to TRBJ2-1; D not resolved. The V and J ends lost 7 bases and 9 bases respectively, with 16 bases between them. Germline V gene lookup returns CDR1 SGHAT and CDR2 FQNNGV. The CDR3 sequence is 13 residues long. CDR3: CASNIEFSAEQFF. DNA of the CDR3: TGTGCCAGCAACATAGAGTTCTCTGCTGAGCAGTTCTTC. The variable domain in full, with the rest retrieved from reference TRBV11-2 and TRBJ2-1, is EAGVAQSPRYKIIEKRQSVAFWCNPISGHATLYWYQQILGQGPKLLIQFQNNGVVDDSQLPKDRFSAERLKGVDSTLKIQPAKLEDSAVYLCASNIEFSAEQFFGPGTRLTVL.

This rearrangement joins TRBV28 to TRBJ2-1; D call uncertain. V was cut by 6 bases and J by 1 base, with 10 bases left in between. Per germline, CDR1 MDHEN and CDR2 SYDVKM. This CDR3 contains 14 residues. CDR3 coding DNA: TGTGCCAGCAGAGGCCTGACTTCCTACAATGAGCAGTTCTTC. As protein: CASRGLTSYNEQFF. Full variable domain (rest looked up from reference TRBV28 and TRBJ2-1): DVKVTQSSRYLVKRTGEKVFLECVQDMDHENMFWYRQDPGLGLRLIYFSYDVKMKEKGDIPEGYSVSREKKERFSLILESASTNQTSMYLCASRGLTSYNEQFFGPGTRLTVL.

The J gene is TRBJ1-1, the V gene TRBV29-1, with D unclear. Germline lookup yields CDR1 SQVTM and CDR2 ANQGSEA. The CDR3 totals 11 residues. Trimming took 0 bases from V and 9 from J, leaving 8 bases between them. CDR3 nucleotides: TGCAGCGTTGAAGAAGTACCCCAAGCTTTCTTT. Amino acid sequence: CSVEEVPQAFF. Full variable domain (remainder filled in from reference TRBV29-1 and TRBJ1-1): SAVISQKPSRDICQRGTSLTIQCQVDSQVTMMFWYRQQPGQSLTLIATANQGSEATYESGFVIDKFPISRPNLTFSTLTVSNMSPEDSSIYLCSVEEVPQAFFGQGTRLTVV.

A single count supports this clone. Additional DNA sequences in this sample encode the identical CDR3. CDR3 sequence reads: CASSSLAGDYNEQFF. The DNA of the CDR3 is TGCGCCAGCAGCTCACTAGCGGGGGACTACAATGAGCAGTTCTTC. The V gene is TRBV5-1, the J gene TRBJ2-1, with 11 positions matching TRBD2. Germline V gene lookup returns CDR1 SGHRS and CDR2 YFSETQ. V lost 3 bases to trimming and J lost 3 bases; unmatched junction nucleotides: 2. The CDR3 sequence is 15 residues long.

The chain links TRBV30 to TRBJ2-2, with TRBD1 matching 9 bases. Per the germline V gene, CDR1 is GTSNPN and CDR2 is SVGIG (reference sequence). V lost 4 bases, J lost 8 bases, and 11 bases stayed unmatched. The CDR3 length is 15 residues. CDR3 sequence reads: CAWTSTGGRLGELFF. The CDR3 nucleotides read TGTGCCTGGACCTCGACAGGGGGAAGGCTAGGGGAGCTGTTTTTT.

This rearrangement joins TRBV29-1 to TRBJ1-1; a possible D gene is TRBD1 (5 bases). V lost 4 bases, J lost 10 bases, and 19 bases lay in between. Germline CDR1 is SQVTM and CDR2 is ANQGSEA. The CDR3 totals 13 residues. This chain's CDR3 is CSVVGADAIGAFF. The DNA for the CDR3 is TGCAGCGTTGTCGGGGCAGACGCGATTGGAGCTTTCTTT.

This clone has more than one count but fewer than ten. This sequence joins TRBV7-3 and TRBJ1-1; tentative D call: TRBD1 (5 bases). Between the trimmed V and J ends, which lost 6 bases and 0 bases, there was a span of 8 bases. Germline CDR1 and CDR2: SGHTA and FQGTGA. The CDR3 contains 13 residues. This CDR3 reads CASRSGVNTEAFF. The CDR3 bases are TGTGCCAGCAGGTCGGGGGTGAACACTGAAGCTTTCTTT.